These T cell receptor beta chains were read from a single sample in a study of long-term antiretroviral therapy in people with HIV. Data came from immunoSEQ multiplex PCR; TCRdb stores just in-frame clones and leaves some out. The sample lists 20,000 to 25,000 clones; 70% to 90% were seen once. Material: unsorted PBMCs, obtained 0.6 years after starting antiretroviral therapy. All receptors derive from a man between 60 and 75 years old with HIV. The CDR3 runs from the conserved cysteine through the conserved F or W. The D gene is left open where the match is weak. Clone size is shown for a subset of rows, as once, few, many or a class of expanded clone.

cdr3_length j_call v_call clone_size d_call cdr3_nt cdr3_aa
17 TRBJ2-3 TRBV10-1 - TRBD2 TGCGCCAGCAGTGATCTAGCGGGAGGGATTGGATCAGATACGCAGTATTTT CASSDLAGGIGSDTQYF
13 TRBJ1-5 TRBV6-5 - - TGTGCCAGCAGTGCTATGGGCGGCCAGCCCCAGCATTTT CASSAMGGQPQHF
13 TRBJ1-1 TRBV6-1 - - TGTGCCAGCAGTATAGAGGGAGGGACTGAAGCTTTCTTT CASSIEGGTEAFF
15 TRBJ1-2 TRBV5-1 few TRBD1 TGCGCCAGCAGCGGGGAGGACAGGGATGGGTCTGGCTACACCTTC CASSGEDRDGSGYTF
18 TRBJ2-6 TRBV27 - TRBD1 TGTGCCAGCAGTTTCACAGGGGCGTCGGCCTCTGGGGCCAACGTCCTGACTTTC CASSFTGASASGANVLTF
15 TRBJ2-5 TRBV6-1 - - TGTGCCAGCAGTGACGGGGTGAGGGGCGTAGGGACCCAGTACTTC CASSDGVRGVGTQYF
13 TRBJ2-7 TRBV6-5 - - TGTGCCAGCAGTTACTGGGGTCCGCGCGAGCAGTACTTC CASSYWGPREQYF
14 TRBJ2-1 TRBV29-1 - - TGCAGCGTTTATGACTTGAAAACCTACAATGAGCAGTTCTTC CSVYDLKTYNEQFF
13 TRBJ2-3 TRBV6-1 once - TGTGCCAGCAGTGAGACAGAAACAGATACGCAGTATTTT CASSETETDTQYF
14 TRBJ2-1 TRBV30 - - TGTGCCTCCCAGGGGAATCGGCATAGGAATGAGCAGTTCTTC CASQGNRHRNEQFF
15 TRBJ1-2 TRBV19 few - TGTGCCAGTAGTCCATACAAGTTACCTAACTATGGCTACACCTTC CASSPYKLPNYGYTF
14 TRBJ2-7 TRBV6-1 - - TGTGCCAGTAGACCCAGCCGCGGTCCCTACGAGCAGTACTTC CASRPSRGPYEQYF
16 TRBJ2-7 TRBV9 once TRBD1 TGTGCCAGCAGCGTAGCTTTTGGGACAGGGGGCGTCGAGCAGTACTTC CASSVAFGTGGVEQYF
15 TRBJ2-2 TRBV2 once - TGTGCCAGCAGTGAAGCGGGCAGACCCGCCGGGGAGCTGTTTTTT CASSEAGRPAGELFF
16 TRBJ1-1 TRBV11-2 - - TGTGCCAGCAGCCCGCTTCTCGGGGCTCTGAACACTGAAGCTTTCTTT CASSPLLGALNTEAFF
15 TRBJ2-2 TRBV7-3 - - TGTGCCAGCAGCCCAACGGGCGGGAACACCGGGGAGCTGTTTTTT CASSPTGGNTGELFF
12 TRBJ2-7 TRBV29-1 - - TGCAGCGGGGGGGCCGTAGGGGGCGAGCAGTACTTC CSGGAVGGEQYF
16 TRBJ2-1 TRBV6-5 - TRBD2 TGTGCCAGCAGTTACATTAGCGGGAGTAACCACAATGAGCAGTTCTTC CASSYISGSNHNEQFF
14 TRBJ2-2 TRBV5-6 - - TGTGCCAGCAGCTTTGGAGTACTCACCGGGGAGCTGTTTTTT CASSFGVLTGELFF
15 TRBJ2-3 TRBV5-4 - TRBD2 TGTGCCAGCAGCTTGGCGGCGGGGGGGAAAGATACGCAGTATTTT CASSLAAGGKDTQYF
15 TRBJ2-7 TRBV6-6 - TRBD1 TGTGCCAGCAGGACAGGGGGAGCGTTCTCCTACGAGCAGTACTTC CASRTGGAFSYEQYF
17 TRBJ2-3 TRBV6-1 - TRBD1 TGTGCCAGCAGTGGAGCTTTATGGGACAGGCCCACAGATACGCAGTATTTT CASSGALWDRPTDTQYF
11 TRBJ1-1 TRBV25-1 - - TGTGCCAGCAGTCCCGGCACTGAAGCTTTCTTT CASSPGTEAFF
14 TRBJ1-2 TRBV7-9 few - TGTGCCAGCAGCCGCGAGACAGCCTTAGTTGGCTACACCTTC CASSRETALVGYTF
18 TRBJ2-3 TRBV4-1 - TRBD2 TGCGCCAGCAGCCAATCCTCAGCCGTAGCGGGGGGACGAGATACGCAGTATTTT CASSQSSAVAGGRDTQYF
13 TRBJ1-5 TRBV10-1 - - TGCGCCAGCAGCCCAGGGAGGGATCAGCCCCAGCATTTT CASSPGRDQPQHF
16 TRBJ2-2 TRBV5-1 - TRBD1 TGCGCCAGCAGCGGGGGACAGGGGGCGCTAACCGGGGAGCTGTTTTTT CASSGGQGALTGELFF
20 TRBJ2-6 TRBV5-3 once - TGTGCCAGAAGCTCTCGGAAGCTTCGACTCAGGGGTACCAGGGCCAACGTCCTGACTTTC CARSSRKLRLRGTRANVLTF
15 TRBJ2-3 TRBV4-2 - - TGTGCCAGCAGCCAAATCAGCGGAAGCACAGATACGCAGTATTTT CASSQISGSTDTQYF
14 TRBJ2-5 TRBV7-2 - - TGTGCCAGCAGCCTAGGCCTGGGCGGAGAGACCCAGTACTTC CASSLGLGGETQYF
16 TRBJ1-5 TRBV19 - TRBD1 TGTGCCAGCAGGTGGGCAGGGGGGAATAGCAATCAGCCCCAGCATTTT CASRWAGGNSNQPQHF
18 TRBJ2-6 TRBV21-1 few - TGTGCCAGCAGCAAAACGGAGGTGGGCCTTGATGGGGCCAACGTCCTGACTTTC CASSKTEVGLDGANVLTF
15 TRBJ2-2 TRBV7-2 - - TGTGCCAGCAGCCCCACGGGGAGGTTGGCCGGGGAGCTGTTTTTT CASSPTGRLAGELFF
11 TRBJ2-1 TRBV7-9 - - TGTGCCAGCAGCTTGACCATCTGGCAGTTCTTC CASSLTIWQFF
14 TRBJ1-3 TRBV6-5 - - TGTGCCAGCACCCGCGGCATCTCTGGAAACACCATATATTTT CASTRGISGNTIYF
13 TRBJ1-1 TRBV7-2 - - TGTGCCAGCAGCTCACAGGGAAACACTGAAGCTTTCTTT CASSSQGNTEAFF
14 TRBJ1-2 TRBV5-1 - - TGCGCCAGCAGTATAGAGGGACGGAACTATGGCTACACCTTC CASSIEGRNYGYTF
16 TRBJ1-1 TRBV7-2 once TRBD1 TGTGCCAGCAGCTATATTTACGACAGGGCGGGCGCTGAAGCTTTCTTT CASSYIYDRAGAEAFF
12 TRBJ2-7 TRBV29-1 once - TGCAGCGCCGGGACGGCGACCTACGAGCAGTACTTC CSAGTATYEQYF
15 TRBJ1-3 TRBV6-5 - - TGTGCCAGCTCAGGGCACATGGGGTTTGGAAACACCATATATTTT CASSGHMGFGNTIYF
13 TRBJ2-5 TRBV2 - TRBD1 TGTGCCAGCAGTGGACAGGGGCGCGAGACCCAGTACTTC CASSGQGRETQYF
16 TRBJ1-4 TRBV10-3 - TRBD1 TGTGCCATCAGTCGAGAGGGGGCAGGAACTAATGAAAAACTGTTTTTT CAISREGAGTNEKLFF
12 TRBJ2-5 TRBV9 few TRBD1 TGTGCCAGCAGCCCAGGACAGGGGTCGGAATACTTC CASSPGQGSEYF
15 TRBJ2-7 TRBV18 - TRBD2 TGTGCCAGCTCACTTGGACTAGCGGGGATTTACGAGCAGTACTTC CASSLGLAGIYEQYF
15 TRBJ1-3 TRBV30 - - TGTGCCTGGAGACTAAGGTGGGGCGTTGGAAACACCATATATTTT CAWRLRWGVGNTIYF
15 TRBJ2-1 TRBV11-2 once - TGTGCCAGCCACTTCGGGACTCCCGACTACAATGAGCAGTTCTTC CASHFGTPDYNEQFF
15 TRBJ2-1 TRBV2 - - TGTGCCAGCGGGGGGGGGCTTAGCTCCTACAATGAGCAGTTCTTC CASGGGLSSYNEQFF
14 TRBJ2-7 TRBV7-2 - - TGTGCCAGCAGCTTAGAATGGGACTCGATCGAGCAGTACTTC CASSLEWDSIEQYF